This T cell receptor beta chain is drawn from a study of blood T cell repertoires in COVID-19. V lost 4 bases and J lost 0, with 11 bases in between. Germline V gene lookup returns CDR1 SGHRS and CDR2 YFSETQ. This CDR3 is 14 amino acids long. Cohorts were assigned according to the clinical history that participants reported. The data were produced by immunoSEQ multiplex PCR, yet TCRdb's version contains in-frame clones alone and is incomplete. The sample shows 350,000 or so clones, about 86% of them seen only once. The TCR comes from a woman aged 40 to 50 with acute COVID-19. Specimen: PBMCs or T cells enriched from blood (not recorded which). The rearrangement links TRBV5-1 to TRBJ2-7, with a tentative D call TRBD1 (6 bases). The CDR3 DNA is TGCGCCAGCAGCCATTTACAGGGCTCCTACGAGCAGTACTTC. It yields the protein CASSHLQGSYEQYF.